This is a list of T cell receptor beta chains from one sample in a study of response to subunit inactivated influenza vaccine. TCRdb recomputed calls from the RT-PCR reads with MiXCR, one row per CDR3 protein. The sample carries 650,000 to 850,000 distinct CDR3 sequences, around 13% recorded once. The material was PBMCs from blood, obtained less than 15 days before vaccination. The receptors here all came from a man in his fifties or sixties who received an inactivated influenza vaccine. Both conserved end residues are part of each CDR3. D genes are given only for firm matches. Not every row has a clone size; where given, it reads once, few, many or a size class.

D gene	V gene	clone size	J gene	CDR3 protein	CDR3 DNA
NA	TRBV24-1	NA	TRBJ2-5	CATSGGEDGHQETQYF	TGTGCCACCAGTGGGGGGGAGGACGGACACCAAGAGACCCAGTACTTC
NA	TRBV7-2	many	TRBJ1-3	CASSLVEGSGNTIYF	TGTGCCAGCAGCTTAGTGGAGGGATCTGGAAACACCATATATTTT
TRBD1	TRBV5-1	NA	TRBJ2-1	CASSLTSFPGQGRFF	TGCGCCAGCAGCTTGACGTCGTTTCCGGGACAGGGTCGGTTCTTC
NA	TRBV12-3/TRBV12-4	few	TRBJ2-3	CASSYRLVPGLDTQYF	TGTGCCAGCAGTTACCGACTAGTCCCAGGTTTAGATACGCAGTATTTT
NA	TRBV5-6	NA	TRBJ2-2	CASSLPSPRATWELFF	TGTGCCAGCAGCCTACCCTCGCCTAGGGCTACCTGGGAGCTGTTTTTT
NA	TRBV3-1	NA	TRBJ1-4	CASSHRGQTNEKLFF	TGTGCCAGCAGCCACCGGGGGCAGACTAATGAAAAACTGTTTTTT
NA	TRBV6-5	NA	TRBJ1-4	CASSYSGAPTNEKLFF	TGTGCCAGCAGTTACTCGGGGGCCCCAACTAATGAAAAACTGTTTTTT
NA	TRBV7-2	NA	TRBJ1-2	CASSLLGQSNGYTF	TGTGCCAGCAGCTTATTAGGGCAATCCAATGGCTACACCTTC
TRBD2	TRBV20-1	few	TRBJ2-1	CSARDGTSLNEQFF	TGCAGTGCTAGAGATGGGACTAGCCTAAATGAGCAGTTCTTC
NA	TRBV6-5	NA	TRBJ1-4	CASSYLDGERKLFF	TGTGCCAGCAGTTACTTAGACGGGGAGCGAAAACTGTTTTTT
NA	TRBV10-3	NA	TRBJ1-5	CATMDFNQPQHF	TGTGCCACTATGGATTTCAATCAGCCCCAGCATTTT
NA	TRBV7-2	NA	TRBJ1-2	CASSLGRQGNGYTF	TGTGCCAGCAGCTTAGGACGGCAGGGCAACGGCTACACCTTC
TRBD2	TRBV28	few	TRBJ2-5	CASSFGAGVPQETQYF	TGTGCCAGCAGTTTCGGGGCGGGGGTTCCACAAGAGACCCAGTACTTC
NA	TRBV28	many	TRBJ1-5	CASSSLNQPQHF	TGTGCCAGCAGTTCTCTGAATCAGCCCCAGCATTTT
TRBD2	TRBV5-1	NA	TRBJ2-5	CASSLASGGGETQYF	TGCGCCAGCAGCTTGGCTAGCGGGGGAGGAGAGACCCAGTACTTC
TRBD1	TRBV5-1	many	TRBJ2-2	CASSVAQGAGTGELFF	TGCGCCAGCAGCGTCGCCCAGGGGGCCGGCACCGGGGAGCTGTTTTTT
TRBD2	TRBV20-1	few	TRBJ2-5	CSAKRTSGTPGETQYF	TGCAGTGCTAAGAGGACTAGCGGGACTCCGGGGGAGACCCAGTACTTC
NA	TRBV6-5	few	TRBJ2-6	CASSYSGARHNVLTF	TGTGCCAGCAGTTACTCAGGGGCGAGACATAACGTCCTGACTTTC
TRBD2	TRBV20-1	few	TRBJ2-3	CSAPSGARTDTQYF	TGCAGTGCTCCTAGCGGGGCTAGGACAGATACGCAGTATTTT
TRBD2	TRBV20-1	few	TRBJ2-5	CSAGTSLGQETQYF	TGCAGTGCTGGGACTAGTCTGGGCCAAGAGACCCAGTACTTC
TRBD1	TRBV29-1	few	TRBJ1-5	CSVIGTDSNQPQHF	TGCAGCGTGATCGGGACAGATAGTAATCAGCCCCAGCATTTT
NA	TRBV9	few	TRBJ1-1	CASGSGANTEAFF	TGTGCCAGCGGGTCGGGAGCGAACACTGAAGCTTTCTTT
TRBD1	TRBV4-2	NA	TRBJ1-4	CASSQQGATNEKLFF	TGTGCCAGCAGCCAACAGGGGGCAACTAATGAAAAACTGTTTTTT
TRBD2	TRBV12-3/TRBV12-4	NA	TRBJ2-7	CASSQTSGVSYEQYF	TGTGCCAGCAGTCAAACTAGCGGGGTTTCCTACGAGCAGTACTTC
NA	TRBV20-1	few	TRBJ2-7	CSASKGWSYEQYF	TGCAGTGCTAGTAAGGGGTGGTCCTACGAGCAGTACTTC
NA	TRBV6-5	NA	TRBJ2-7	CASSYRITYEQYF	TGTGCCAGCAGTTACAGGATAACCTACGAGCAGTACTTC
NA	TRBV30	NA	TRBJ2-1	CAWSTLAGSRQFF	TGTGCCTGGAGTACCTTGGCGGGGTCGCGGCAGTTCTTC
TRBD1	TRBV2	few	TRBJ2-3	CASKSGTGGTDTQYF	TGTGCCAGCAAGTCCGGGACAGGGGGCACAGATACGCAGTATTTT
NA	TRBV28	NA	TRBJ2-4	CAATPRDTLAKNIQYF	TGTGCCGCAACTCCCAGGGACACACTAGCCAAAAACATTCAGTACTTC